Given below is one T cell receptor (beta chain) in context. The antigen is unknown. The PCR used 60 Vbeta and 13 Jbeta primers. Generated by immunoSEQ multiplex PCR, the TCRdb table keeps only in-frame clones and is missing some. The top ten clones hold around 3% of a sample with under 110,000 clones, roughly 70% of them seen once. The sample originates from a study of cytomegalovirus exposure and HLA in healthy donors. Study-wide results and caveats: Previous analysis showed most TCR beta V segments were productive about 87% or about 30% of the time. A later analysis found most CMV-associated TCR beta chains apparently HLA-restricted. In vitro, three CMV-associated chains proved specific for CMV antigens.

J lost 7 bases, V lost 3 bases, and 9 bases had no gene match. This CDR3 is 15 amino acids long. Germline assignment: CDR1 SGDLS and CDR2 YYNGEE. The chain combines TRBV9 with TRBJ1-4; 7 bases line up with TRBD1. The receptor was isolated from a male donor in good health and CMV-seropositive. The sample comprised PBMCs. The CDR3 sequence is CASSGTEGATEKLFF. CDR3 DNA sequence: TGTGCCAGCAGCGGGACCGAGGGGGCTACTGAAAAACTGTTTTTT.